This TCR beta chain was recorded in a study of blood T cell repertoires in COVID-19. Whole-study context: T cells, B-cell-depleted T cells, or PBMCs provided the cDNA or gDNA that served as material.

The method was immunoSEQ multiplex PCR; TCRdb's version includes in-frame clones alone and lacks a portion of them. The sample consists of about 260,000 clones, approximately 86% of them appearing once. Trimming pared 4 bases from V and 2 bases from J, leaving 14 bases between. Looked up from germline, CDR1 is LGHDT and CDR2 is YNNKEL (reference sequence). CDR3 length: 15 residues. This receptor was identified in a middle-aged man who had recovered from COVID-19. The sample was peripheral blood. The V and J genes are TRBV3-1 (or the pseudogene TRBV3-2) and TRBJ2-5, with D tentatively TRBD1 (7 bases). In DNA form, the CDR3 reads TGTGCCAGCAGCCCCGGGGCAGGGGGGCAAGAGACCCAGTACTTC. Protein: CASSPGAGGQETQYF.